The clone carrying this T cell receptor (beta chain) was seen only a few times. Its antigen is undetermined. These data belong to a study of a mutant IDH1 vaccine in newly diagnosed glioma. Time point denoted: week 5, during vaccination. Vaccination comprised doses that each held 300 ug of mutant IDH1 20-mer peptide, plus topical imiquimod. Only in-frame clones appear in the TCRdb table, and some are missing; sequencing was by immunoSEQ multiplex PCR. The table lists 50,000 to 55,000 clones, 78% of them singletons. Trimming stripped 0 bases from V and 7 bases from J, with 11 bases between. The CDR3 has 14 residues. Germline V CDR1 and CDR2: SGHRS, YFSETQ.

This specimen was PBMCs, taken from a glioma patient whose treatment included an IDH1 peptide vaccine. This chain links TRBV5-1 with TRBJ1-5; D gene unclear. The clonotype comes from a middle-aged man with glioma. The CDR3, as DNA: TGCGCCAGCAGCTTGGACGGCCCGGGACAGCCCCAGCATTTT. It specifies CASSLDGPGQPQHF.